Each of the 10 T cell receptor beta chains below was sequenced from the same sample in a study of naive and memory T cell subsets. Both TRBC1 and TRBC2 were covered by a beta constant-region primer of two equimolar oligonucleotides. Nested alpha and beta constant-region primers with the SP2 primer drove four PCR rounds on ligated cDNA. Using its own MiXCR run on the UMI-ligation and nested PCR reads, TCRdb lists one record per CDR3 protein. Altogether approximately 80,000 distinct CDR3 sequences are present, around 9% being singletons, with the ten largest covering around 1.3%. What was sequenced was naive CD8+ T cells from blood. Receptors were obtained from a human donor in good health.

This chain joins TRBV28 and TRBJ2-6; 7 bases line up with TRBD2. The CDR3 length is 18 residues. V lost 3 bases and J lost 2; bases outside the gene matches: 10. Germline V gene lookup returns CDR1 MDHEN and CDR2 SYDVKM. The CDR3 is CASSFGLADSAGANVLTF. In nucleotides, the CDR3 is TGTGCCAGCAGTTTTGGGCTAGCGGACTCTGCTGGGGCCAACGTCCTGACTTTC.

This clonotype was seen more than once but under ten times. J is TRBJ2-1 and V is TRBV13; D gene uncertain. Germline CDR1 PRHDT, CDR2 FYEKMQ (reference sequence). This CDR3 spans 13 amino acids. V was trimmed by 8 bases and J by 9 bases, leaving 17 bases between them. Here the CDR3 DNA reads TGTGCCAGCGGTTATCCGATTACTGGTGAGCAGTTCTTC. This translates into CASGYPITGEQFF.

This clonotype appeared many times. This sequence joins TRBV29-1 and TRBJ2-5; 9 bases align to TRBD1. The trim removed 6 bases at V and 5 bases at J, leaving 10 bases unmatched. The germline V gene encodes CDR1 SQVTM and CDR2 ANQGSEA. This CDR3 is built from 14 residues. The DNA for the CDR3 is TGCAGCGTGGACCCGGGACAGGGTTTTGAGACCCAGTACTTC. Protein: CSVDPGQGFETQYF.

This clonotype was recorded a few times. The genes are TRBV5-1 and TRBJ1-2; D ambiguous. The V and J ends lost 0 bases and 2 bases respectively, with 20 bases between them. Germline lookup yields CDR1 SGHRS and CDR2 YFSETQ. The CDR3 is made up of 18 amino acids. CDR3 in DNA: TGCGCCAGCAGCTTGGGGCGGCAGGATCTACCCGCGAACTATGGCTACACCTTC. This encodes CASSLGRQDLPANYGYTF.

The J gene is TRBJ2-5, the V gene TRBV28; D possibly corresponds to TRBD1 (5 bases). Germline V gives CDR1 MDHEN, CDR2 SYDVKM. Trimming removed 3 bases at V and 4 bases at J, with 18 bases between. The CDR3 spans 16 residues. CDR3 residues: CASSFPPQGLGETQYF. The CDR3 DNA sequence: TGTGCCAGCAGTTTCCCCCCCCAGGGTCTTGGAGAGACCCAGTACTTC.

The rearrangement links TRBV10-3 to TRBJ1-2; TRBD1 matches 8 bases. V lost 2 bases and J lost 7; bases outside the gene matches: 9. Germline CDR1 reads ENHRY; CDR2 reads SYGVKD. There are 15 residues in the CDR3. CDR3 nucleotide sequence: TGTGCCATCAGTGAGGGGACAGGTTTTCAGCGTGGCTACACCTTC. Translating it yields CAISEGTGFQRGYTF.

The rearrangement uses TRBV7-8 and TRBJ1-2; the D gene is possibly TRBD1 (6 bases). The germline gives CDR1 SGHVS, CDR2 FQNEAQ. The CDR3 has 15 residues. The ends were cut back, 1 base at V and 4 bases at J, with 13 bases in the middle. DNA of the CDR3: TGTGCCAGCAGCTTAGGCGGGACATCACCCTATGGCTACACCTTC. It is translated as CASSLGGTSPYGYTF.

The genes are TRBV6-2 or TRBV6-3 and TRBJ2-7; TRBD2 aligns across 14 bases. CDR1 MNHEY and CDR2 SVGEGT come from the germline V gene. Trimming at V came to 6 bases and at J to 5 bases, leaving 6 bases not matched to a gene. The CDR3 is made up of 15 amino acids. The CDR3 spells CASSVTSGRADEQYF. The CDR3 nucleotides are TGTGCCAGCAGCGTGACTAGCGGGAGGGCCGACGAGCAGTACTTC.

The table lists this clonotype with a few counts. The chain uses TRBV24-1 and TRBJ2-1, with D unclear. V shed 8 bases and J shed 2 bases, with 21 bases lying between them. The germline V gene encodes CDR1 KGHDR and CDR2 SFDVKD. The CDR3 length is 17 residues. CDR3 DNA: TGTGCCACCACCTCTCCCCGCTTGACTGCCCCCTACAATGAGCAGTTCTTC. Its translation is CATTSPRLTAPYNEQFF.

Details on this clonotype: Likely a read error: the CDR3 ends without its conserved phenylalanine or tryptophan. The chain recombines TRBV11-2 with TRBJ2-1, with TRBD1 matching over 7 bases. The CDR3 has 13 amino acids. Germline values: CDR1 SGHAT, CDR2 FQNNGV. Trimming took 4 bases from V and 9 from J; bases not matched to a gene: 6. CDR3 DNA sequence: TGTGCCAGCAGCTCCAATACAGGGGTTGAGCAGTTCCTC. Protein sequence: CASSSNTGVEQFL.